The TCR beta chain under discussion was sequenced for a study of early T cells in non-severe SARS-CoV-2 infection. The study's findings and limits: Reliance on VDJdb matching favored anti-spike CD8 responses; private and CD4 specificities were missed.

TCRdb fed the 5' RACE reads into MiXCR, producing one record per CDR3 protein. The profile covers more than 25,000 distinct CDR3 sequences, with around 4.5% appearing a single time and around 6% taken by the ten largest. This clonotype was found many times. Its antigen is still unknown. The CDR3 length is 14 residues. The ends lost 6 bases at V and 7 bases at J; junction bases unmatched: 7. V is TRBV12-3 or TRBV12-4 and J is TRBJ2-1; 9 bases map to TRBD2. The sequencing here drew on whole blood, taken at baseline. This receptor was obtained from an adult who was a healthcare worker with PCR-confirmed SARS-CoV-2 infection or an uninfected control (not recorded which). The CDR3 protein is CASRVAGEGNEQFF. CDR3 in DNA: TGTGCCAGCAGAGTAGCGGGAGAAGGGAATGAGCAGTTCTTC.